This TCR beta chain was observed in a study of blood T cell repertoires in COVID-19. Whole-study context: Italy, Spain and the United States were the sources of the convalescent and acute COVID-19 samples. Sample material is recorded as cDNA or gDNA derived from T cells, B-cell-depleted T cells, or PBMCs.

Study members were between 18 and 89 years old and lived in fewer than 30 US regions. Here immunoSEQ multiplex PCR was the method, and the copy in TCRdb shows in-frame clones only, minus some. The repertoire has about 330,000 clones, about 89% of them found once; the top ten carry roughly 5.2%. This CDR3 has 13 residues. Germline V CDR1 and CDR2: KGHSH, LQKENI. Trimming shortened V by 2 bases and J by 1 base, and 5 bases separated the two germline ends. The sequenced sample consisted of PBMCs or T cells enriched from blood (not recorded which). The chain links TRBV18 to TRBJ2-5, with D possibly TRBD2 on 5 matching bases. The receptor was isolated from a woman aged 30 to 39 who had recovered from COVID-19. The CDR3 DNA is TGTGCCAGCTCACCAGCGGGCCAAGAGACCCAGTACTTC. Its protein is CASSPAGQETQYF.